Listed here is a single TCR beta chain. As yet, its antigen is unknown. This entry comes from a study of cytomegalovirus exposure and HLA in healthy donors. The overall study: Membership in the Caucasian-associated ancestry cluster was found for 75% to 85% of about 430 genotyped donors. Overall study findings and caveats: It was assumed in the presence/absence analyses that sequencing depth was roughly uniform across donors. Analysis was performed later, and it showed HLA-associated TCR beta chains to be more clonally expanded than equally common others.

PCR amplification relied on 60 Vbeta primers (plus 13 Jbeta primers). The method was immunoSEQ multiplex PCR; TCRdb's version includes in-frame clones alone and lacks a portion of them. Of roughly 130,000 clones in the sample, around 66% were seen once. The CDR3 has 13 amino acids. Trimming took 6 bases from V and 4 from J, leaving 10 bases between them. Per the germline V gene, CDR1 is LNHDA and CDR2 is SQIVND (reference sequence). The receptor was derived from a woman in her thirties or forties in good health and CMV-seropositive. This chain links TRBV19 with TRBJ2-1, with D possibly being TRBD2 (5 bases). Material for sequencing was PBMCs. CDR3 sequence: CASRGLEYNEQFF. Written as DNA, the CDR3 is TGTGCCAGTAGAGGACTTGAATACAATGAGCAGTTCTTC.